Shown below are 23 T cell receptor beta chains from a single sample sequenced in a study of OX40 agonist ivuxolimab in advanced cancers. Data came from immunoSEQ multiplex PCR; TCRdb stores just in-frame clones and leaves some out. In the table there are roughly 97,000 clones, roughly 90% of which are singletons. The material was CD4+ or CD8+ T cells sorted from blood, obtained in a trial of the OX40 agonist ivuxolimab. Every receptor here comes from an adult with an advanced solid tumor such as melanoma, head and neck, liver or kidney cancer.

The chain uses TRBV19 and TRBJ1-6, with 10 bases matching TRBD1. This CDR3 spans 15 amino acids. The V gene end was trimmed by 3 bases and the J gene end by 9 bases; junction bases not matched to a gene: 5. CDR1 and CDR2 (germline): LNHDA, SQIVND (reference sequence). The DNA for the CDR3 is TGTGCCAGTAGTATTGGACAGGGGGTCTTTTCACCCCTCCACTTT. Amino acids: CASSIGQGVFSPLHF.

The chain couples TRBV25-1 to TRBJ2-5; TRBD1 or TRBD2 may be the D gene (5 bases each). V lost 0 bases and J 3 bases, leaving 14 bases between the germline ends. The V gene's germline CDR1 is MGHDK and CDR2 SYGVNS. The CDR3 has 16 amino acids. The CDR3 bases are TGTGCCAGCAGTGAATATGCGGGCAGGGTGAAAGAGACCCAGTACTTC. Its translation is CASSEYAGRVKETQYF.

This chain joins TRBV5-1 and TRBJ1-3; D is unclear. There are 15 residues in the CDR3. The V end was cut by 0 bases, the J end by 0 bases, with 7 bases between. Germline values: CDR1 SGHRS, CDR2 YFSETQ. CDR3 sequence: CASSLDARSGNTIYF. The DNA of the CDR3 is TGCGCCAGCAGCTTGGACGCTCGCTCTGGAAACACCATATATTTT.

This clone occurred once. Additional DNA sequences in this sample encode the identical CDR3. The V and J genes are TRBV28 and TRBJ1-2; possibly TRBD1 for D (6 bases). Trimming took off 5 bases at V and 8 bases at J, with 15 bases between the two ends. The CDR3 spans 13 residues. Germline loops: CDR1 MDHEN, CDR2 SYDVKM. CDR3 protein: CASSKGGGRGYTF. CDR3 nucleotides: TGTGCCAGCAGTAAGGGAGGGGGGCGAGGCTACACCTTC.

The gene calls are TRBV6-5 and TRBJ2-5; perhaps TRBD2 as D (7 bases). The CDR3 totals 13 residues. Germline V gives CDR1 MNHEY, CDR2 SVGAGI. The V and J ends lost 8 bases and 5 bases respectively, with 15 bases between them. The CDR3 nucleotides read TGTGCCAGCTGTTGGGGGCGGGAGGAGACCCAGTACTTC. It yields the protein CASCWGREETQYF.

The chain carries TRBV4-1 and TRBJ1-3; D is uncertain. Per germline, CDR1 MGHRA and CDR2 YSYEKL. With 0 bases removed from V and 0 bases from J, the gap between germline ends came to 9 bases. The CDR3 is 16 amino acids. In DNA, the CDR3 is TGCGCCAGCAGCCAAGAGGGTTCACGCTCTGGAAACACCATATATTTT. Its protein product is CASSQEGSRSGNTIYF.

J is TRBJ1-6 and V is TRBV7-3; the match to TRBD1 covers 7 bases. In germline, CDR1 is SGHTA, CDR2 FQGTGA. V lost 0 bases and J lost 7; bases outside the gene matches: 9. The CDR3 extends over 17 amino acids. This CDR3 reads CASSLTGRPGGNSPLHF. Written as DNA, the CDR3 is TGTGCCAGCAGCTTAACAGGCAGGCCAGGGGGAAATTCACCCCTCCACTTT.

The rearrangement joins TRBV5-3 to TRBJ1-5; 7 nucleotides align to TRBD1. TRBV5-3 is recorded as an ORF, its role being uncertain. The junction had 2 bases not matched to a gene; V was cut back by 0 bases and J by 5 bases. This CDR3 is 14 amino acids long. CDR3 sequence: CARSLGQGDQPQHF. CDR3 bases: TGTGCCAGAAGCTTGGGACAGGGCGATCAGCCCCAGCATTTT.

The chain carries TRBV7-9 and TRBJ1-6, with D uncertain. The CDR3 has 14 amino acids. Trimming took off 1 base at V and 10 bases at J, with 11 bases between the two ends. Germline assignment: CDR1 SEHNR and CDR2 FQNEAQ (reference sequence). The CDR3 sequence is CASSLVLGNSPLHF. The CDR3, as DNA: TGTGCCAGCAGCTTAGTTCTGGGAAACTCACCCCTCCACTTT. Together with reference TRBV7-9 and TRBJ1-6, the CDR3 gives the full variable domain: DTGVSQNPRHKITKRGQNVTFRCDPISEHNRLYWYRQTLGQGPEFLTYFQNEAQLEKSRLLSDRFSAERPKGSFSTLEIQRTEQGDSAMYLCASSLVLGNSPLHFGNGTRLTVT.

The chain recombines TRBV27 with TRBJ1-6, with D possibly matching TRBD1 (6 bases). This CDR3 has 17 amino acids. Trimming removed 5 bases at V and 6 bases at J, with 20 bases between. CDR1 MNHEY and CDR2 SMNVEV come from the germline V gene (reference sequence). CDR3 protein: CASSGGIGTGLNSPLHF. The CDR3 DNA reads TGTGCCAGCAGTGGTGGAATTGGAACAGGGCTTAATTCACCCCTCCACTTT.

This chain connects TRBV5-1 to TRBJ2-2; D is perhaps TRBD1 (5 bases). The CDR3 is 16 amino acids. Trimming removed 1 base at V and 3 bases at J, with 13 bases between. Germline lookup yields CDR1 SGHRS and CDR2 YFSETQ. CDR3 nucleotides: TGCGCCAGCAGCTTGCGCAGGGTGGCAGACACCGGGGAGCTGTTTTTT. Residues: CASSLRRVADTGELFF.

V and J are TRBV15 and TRBJ2-2; 9 bases fit TRBD1. CDR3 length: 15 amino acids. Germline CDR1 is LNHNV and CDR2 is YYDKDF (reference sequence). Trimming took 4 bases from V and 7 from J; bases not matched to a gene: 7. CDR3 nucleotide sequence: TGTGCCACCAGCAAGGCACAGGGGGCGGTCGGGGAGCTGTTTTTT. This gives the protein CATSKAQGAVGELFF.

V and J are TRBV6-5 and TRBJ2-3, with 7 nucleotides matching TRBD1. V trimming: 5 bases; J trimming: 6 bases; junction bases outside the gene matches: 8. CDR1 is MNHEY, CDR2 SVGAGI, per germline. The CDR3 length is 14 residues. For the CDR3, the DNA is TGTGCCAGCAGTCTAGACAGGGTGGTCGATACGCAGTATTTT. Residues: CASSLDRVVDTQYF.

The chain carries TRBV18 and TRBJ2-3; D possibly uses TRBD1 or TRBD2 (5 bases each). The CDR3 contains 16 residues. Deletions cut 6 bases from V and 0 bases from J, with 16 bases between. CDR1 is KGHSH and CDR2 is LQKENI in the germline V gene. CDR3 sequence: CASSLGPGSSTDTQYF. CDR3 coding DNA: TGTGCCAGCTCCCTGGGGCCGGGGTCTAGCACAGATACGCAGTATTTT.

The J gene is TRBJ2-5, the V gene TRBV7-2; 15 bases line up with TRBD2. Per the germline V gene, CDR1 is SGHTA and CDR2 is FQGNSA. This CDR3 is built from 16 residues. After removal of 5 bases from V and 5 bases from J, the junction contained 6 bases not matched to a gene. This chain's CDR3 is CASSPRTSGGAETQYF. CDR3 DNA: TGTGCCAGCAGCCCCCGGACTAGCGGGGGGGCGGAGACCCAGTACTTC.

The chain combines TRBV5-1 with TRBJ1-6, with D unresolved. CDR3 length: 15 amino acids. CDR1 is SGHRS and CDR2 is YFSETQ in the germline V gene. The germline V and J ends were trimmed by 0 bases and 2 bases, with 6 bases remaining between them. CDR3: CASSLAATYNSPLHF. The CDR3 DNA follows: TGCGCCAGCAGCTTGGCGGCTACCTATAATTCACCCCTCCACTTT.

This sequence joins TRBV7-2 and TRBJ2-3; D is unclear. Looked up from germline, CDR1 is SGHTA and CDR2 is FQGNSA. V was shortened by 5 bases and J by 2 bases, with 5 bases between the two germline ends. This CDR3 is 12 amino acids long. CDR3 protein: CASSLLTDTQYF. CDR3 sequence (DNA): TGTGCCAGCAGCCTACTCACAGATACGCAGTATTTT.

The rearrangement uses TRBV6-1 and TRBJ2-3; D remains ambiguous. The CDR3 runs 13 residues. Trimming shortened V by 6 bases and J by 0 bases, and 7 bases separated the two germline ends. The germline CDR1 and CDR2 sequences are MNHNS and SASEGT. CDR3 region: CASRTSSTDTQYF. The CDR3 nucleotides are TGTGCCAGCAGGACAAGTAGCACAGATACGCAGTATTTT.

This chain joins TRBV5-7 and TRBJ2-5; D remains ambiguous. TRBV5-7 is treated as an ORF (open reading frame) with a function not yet certain. The CDR3 has 12 residues. V shed 10 bases and J shed 0 bases, with 10 bases lying between them. CDR3 residues: CAHAQDQETQYF. DNA for the CDR3: TGTGCCCACGCCCAGGACCAAGAGACCCAGTACTTC.

This clone was picked up one time. The J gene is TRBJ1-5, the V gene TRBV19, with a tentative D call TRBD1 (6 bases). This CDR3 is 13 amino acids long. V lost 7 bases and J 6 bases, leaving 13 bases between the germline ends. Germline-derived CDR1 and CDR2 are LNHDA and SQIVND (reference sequence). CDR3 sequence (DNA): TGTGCCAGTACTCAAGGGGGTTTTCAGCCCCAGCATTTT. This codes for CASTQGGFQPQHF.

V and J are TRBV18 and TRBJ1-1; 7 nucleotides line up with TRBD1. The germline CDR1 and CDR2 sequences are KGHSH and LQKENI. Trimming took 1 base from V and 1 from J; bases not matched to a gene: 0. This CDR3 contains 14 residues. This chain's CDR3 is CASSPRDRNTEAFF. CDR3 bases: TGTGCCAGCTCACCACGGGACAGGAACACTGAAGCTTTCTTT.

This rearrangement joins TRBV5-4 to TRBJ1-5, with TRBD1 matching 8 bases. There are 15 residues in the CDR3. The germline V gene has CDR1 SGHNT and CDR2 YYREEE (reference sequence). The V and J ends lost 4 bases and 2 bases, in that order; junction bases with no gene match: 5. The DNA of the CDR3 is TGTGCCAGCAGCGCATGGACAGGGCGCAATCAGCCCCAGCATTTT. This gives the protein CASSAWTGRNQPQHF.

This clone appeared a single time. The chain joins TRBV5-8 to TRBJ1-5; maybe TRBD1 (5 bases). The CDR3 is 15 residues long. In germline, CDR1 is SGHTS, CDR2 YDEGEE. V dropped 3 bases and J dropped 3 bases, with 13 bases sitting between them. The CDR3 nucleotides are TGTGCCAGCAGCTCTCTCAGGGCTTTCAATCAGCCCCAGCATTTT. Protein product: CASSSLRAFNQPQHF.